The 30 T cell receptor beta chains below come from one sample, sequenced in a study of tumor-infiltrating lymphocytes in primary liver carcinoma. Co-extracting RNA and DNA was done with about 20-33 mg of unsorted bulk tissue as input. Total RNA (about 500 ng) served as template for TCR beta cDNA synthesis primed by a constant-region primer. Each TCR beta library was derived from three nested multiplex PCR rounds that employed slightly modified ARM-PCR. Investigators reported that the first two PCR rounds, at about 9 cycles each, used TRBV1-TRBV30 forward primers with a C-beta reverse primer. One entry per CDR3 protein results from TCRdb running MiXCR on the multiplex PCR reads. In the table there are approximately 73,000 distinct CDR3 sequences, about two thirds of which are singletons. Sequenced: liver tumor tissue from sampling region 4. Documented subset: tumor region T4, right-lateral pole. These receptors were taken from a woman aged 60 to 75 with primary liver carcinoma and hepatitis B virus infection.

This clonotype was picked up a small number of times. Sequence at one end of the junction differs from germline and may be a read error. The V and J genes are TRBV11-3 and TRBJ2-7; 8 nucleotides align to TRBD1. Germline assignment: CDR1 SGHNT and CDR2 YENEEA. The CDR3 runs to 15 residues. The CDR3 coding sequence is TGTGCCAGCAGCCCCGGGGCAGGGGGCAGCTACGAGGAGTACTTC. Protein: CASSPGAGGSYEEYF.

As concerns this clonotype: The missing conserved phenylalanine or tryptophan at the end of this CDR3 makes a read error likely. No DNA is shown, since the ends of the CDR3 on it are uncertain; the CDR3 is the one TCRdb lists. The CDR3 is CANSLSENTEVFI. The chain links TRBV12-3 or TRBV12-4 to TRBJ1-1. The CDR3 is made up of 13 amino acids, end residues included.

As to this clonotype: One end of the junction fails to match germline, which may point to a read error. This chain uses TRBV20-1 with TRBJ2-5; TRBD2 is a possible D gene (5 bases). The V gene's germline CDR1 is DFQATT and CDR2 SNEGSKA (reference sequence). CDR3 length equals 12 residues. This CDR3 reads CSARVDLGTQHF. CDR3 bases: TGCAGTGCTAGAGTGGACTTAGGAACCCAGCACTTC.

The V and J genes are TRBV9 and TRBJ2-5, with D unclear. Trimming cost V 2 bases and J 0 bases, with 8 bases left between them. The length of the CDR3 is 14 residues. CDR1 SGDLS and CDR2 YYNGEE come from the germline V gene. This CDR3 is CASSVGPDQETQYF. CDR3 bases: TGTGCCAGCAGCGTTGGGCCAGACCAAGAGACCCAGTACTTC. The full variable domain, in which reference TRBV9 and TRBJ2-5 provide the parts outside the CDR3, is DSGVTQTPKHLITATGQRVTLRCSPRSGDLSVYWYQQSLDQGLQFLIQYYNGEERAKGNILERFSAQQFPDLHSELNLSSLELGDSALYFCASSVGPDQETQYFGPGTRLLVL.

On this clonotype itself: Given the absence of the conserved phenylalanine or tryptophan at the CDR3 end, a read error is likely. The chain is built from TRBV12-3 or TRBV12-4 and TRBJ2-1, with TRBD2 matching 9 bases. J lost 6 bases, V lost 6 bases, and 9 bases had no gene match. CDR3 length equals 15 residues. For the CDR3, the DNA is TGTGCCAGCAGGGACGAGCGGGAGGCCTCCAATGAGCAGTTCATC. This codes for CASRDEREASNEQFI.

This clonotype has just a few counts. One base away lies a much larger clone, so this may be a sequencing read error. The rearrangement links TRBV5-4 to TRBJ2-5; D remains ambiguous. Germline CDR1 SGHNT, CDR2 YYREEE (reference sequence). The CDR3 covers 13 residues. V was cut by 9 bases and J by 2 bases, with 14 bases left in between. CDR3 amino acids: CANSGRPQETQYF. The CDR3, as DNA: TGTGCCAACAGTGGACGGCCGCAAGAGACCCAGTACTTC.

This clonotype turned up a few times. Likely a read error: the CDR3 ends without its conserved phenylalanine or tryptophan. This chain uses TRBV5-1 with TRBJ2-2, with a weak D call TRBD1 (5 bases). Trimming took 1 base from V and 6 from J, leaving 16 bases between them. Per the germline V gene, CDR1 is SGHRS and CDR2 is YFSETQ. This CDR3 has 16 amino acids. CDR3 nucleotides: TGCGCCAGCAGCTTGTTGGGCAGTACAGGTCCCGGGGAGCTGTTTTCT. As protein: CASSLLGSTGPGELFS.

In the case of this clonotype: Since no conserved phenylalanine or tryptophan closes the CDR3, a read error is the likely cause. This chain's CDR3 is CASSLEAGPGLAYNEQFS. The CDR3, as DNA: TGTGCCAGTAGTTTAGAGGCAGGGCCGGGACTAGCGTACAATGAGCAGTTCTCC. The chain has TRBV12-3 or TRBV12-4 and TRBJ2-1; TRBD2 matches 10 bases. The CDR3 contains 18 residues.

This clonotype showed up many times. V gene TRBV12-3 or TRBV12-4 combines with J gene TRBJ2-1, with 7 bases lining up with TRBD2. The junction had 9 bases not matched to a gene; V was cut back by 7 bases and J by 3 bases. The CDR3 sequence is 15 residues long. CDR3 residues: CASKVDSGHYNEQFF. CDR3 bases: TGTGCCAGCAAGGTGGATAGCGGGCACTACAATGAGCAGTTCTTC.

About this clonotype itself: Its ends do not fully match the called genes, so a read error is possible. The chain couples TRBV29-1 to TRBJ1-3, with D unresolved. CDR1 and CDR2 (germline): SQVTM, ANQGSEA. CDR3 length: 15 residues. CDR3 amino acids: CSVGDSTDSGNTIYF. CDR3 sequence (DNA): TGCAGTGTTGGAGATAGTACAGACTCTGGAAACACCATATATTTT.

Details on this clonotype: In this CDR3 the conserved last residue, phenylalanine or tryptophan, is missing, so a read error is likely. No DNA is shown, since the ends of the CDR3 on it are uncertain; the CDR3 is the one TCRdb lists. The J gene is TRBJ2-4, the V gene TRBV11-1; the D call of TRBD2 is as the table states it, not checked on the DNA. Inclusive of both ends, the CDR3 amounts to 13 amino acids. The V gene's germline CDR1 is SGHAT and CDR2 FQDESV (reference sequence). Here the CDR3 reads CACSLAWGDIQCY.

Regarding this clonotype: The junction and the germline gene differ at one end; a read error may be behind it. The rearrangement joins TRBV14 to TRBJ2-5, with D tentatively TRBD2 (5 bases). Germline CDR1 reads SGHDN; CDR2 reads FVKESK. CDR3 length: 16 amino acids. Here the CDR3 DNA reads TGTGCCATCAGCCAAGGCGTGACGGGATGCGACGAGACCCAGTACTTC. Translated, it gives CAISQGVTGCDETQYF.

About this clonotype itself: Likely a read error: the CDR3 ends without its conserved phenylalanine or tryptophan. J is TRBJ2-7 and V is TRBV11-2; 14 positions agree with TRBD2. The CDR3 spans 20 residues. Germline assignment: CDR1 SGHAT and CDR2 FQNNGV. The CDR3 is CTSSTISRLAGGQKPYEQYL. CDR3 in DNA: TGTACCAGCAGCACCATTTCCCGACTAGCGGGAGGGCAGAAACCCTACGAGCAGTACTTA.

This clonotype has at least ten counts. The gene calls are TRBV5-5 and TRBJ2-1; the D gene is possibly TRBD2 (6 bases). The CDR3 is made up of 14 amino acids. The germline V gene encodes CDR1 SGHKS and CDR2 YYEKEE (reference sequence). V lost 3 bases and J lost 7, with 14 bases in between. The DNA of the CDR3 is TGTGCCAGCAGCTCAACCGGGACTTCAAATGAGCAGTTCTTC. It specifies CASSSTGTSNEQFF.

Worth noting for this clonotype: This may be a read error: a much more frequent sequence differs by one nucleotide. V usage is TRBV14 and J usage is TRBJ2-1; no firm D call. CDR1 is SGHDN and CDR2 is FVKESK in the germline V gene. V shed 6 bases and J shed 5 bases, with 20 bases lying between them. The CDR3 covers 16 residues. The CDR3 region is CASSAVVGWVNNEQFF. The CDR3 bases are TGTGCCAGCAGTGCCGTAGTGGGATGGGTAAACAATGAGCAGTTCTTC.

This rearrangement joins TRBV20-1 to TRBJ2-7; no definite D call. Per germline, CDR1 DFQATT and CDR2 SNEGSKA (reference sequence). V lost 7 bases and J lost 1, with 23 bases in between. This CDR3 comprises 16 residues. In DNA form, the CDR3 reads TGCAGTGTTCCAGATGGGTGGGCAGGAACTTCCTACGAGCAGTACTTC. Protein sequence: CSVPDGWAGTSYEQYF.

CDR3 protein: CASSMRGTEAFF. CDR3 in DNA: TGTGCCAGTAGCATGCGGGGGACTGAAGCTTTCTTT. The V and J genes are TRBV19 and TRBJ1-1; possibly TRBD1 for D (5 bases). This CDR3 is built from 12 residues. V shed 6 bases and J shed 5 bases, with 10 bases lying between them. Per the germline V gene, CDR1 is LNHDA and CDR2 is SQIVND (reference sequence).

Turning to this clonotype: One junction end does not reproduce the germline sequence, and a read error may be involved. The CDR3 loop reads CASSLGRVNTGELSF. CDR3 in DNA: TGCGCCAGCAGCTTAGGGCGGGTGAACACCGGGGAGCTGTCATTT. The rearrangement links TRBV5-1 to TRBJ2-2, with D perhaps matching TRBD2 (5 bases). CDR1 is SGHRS and CDR2 is YFSETQ in the germline V gene. The CDR3 sequence is 15 residues long.

For this clonotype: This could be a read error, since a much larger clone is one nucleotide away. V and J are TRBV5-6 and TRBJ1-1, with a tentative D call TRBD1 (5 bases). Germline V gives CDR1 SGHDT, CDR2 YYEEEE. The CDR3 consists of 15 residues. Trimming shortened V by 2 bases and J by 2 bases, and 13 bases separated the two germline ends. CDR3 sequence (DNA): TGTGCCAGCAGCTTCGGGGCCAAGAACAACACTGAAGCTTTCTTT. Amino acid sequence: CASSFGAKNNTEAFF.

The chain is built from TRBV11-3 and TRBJ2-1, with TRBD2 matching over 7 bases. The germline V gene encodes CDR1 SGHNT and CDR2 YENEEA. The CDR3 runs to 18 residues. With 10 bases clipped from V and 3 bases from J, the junction kept 21 bases outside the gene matches. The CDR3 is CANNLGQGGRAGYNEQFF. The CDR3 DNA is TGTGCCAACAACTTAGGTCAAGGTGGGAGGGCCGGCTACAATGAGCAGTTCTTC.

Concerning this clonotype itself: A read error may be the cause here, since a much bigger clone is one base away. The chain links TRBV5-1 to TRBJ1-1, with D uncertain. Germline V lookup: CDR1 SGHRS, CDR2 YFSETQ. V was pared by 0 bases and J by 5 bases, with 5 bases between. The CDR3 extends over 12 amino acids. CDR3 in DNA: TGCGCCAGCAGCTTGGAAGGGACTGAAGCTTTCTTT. Its protein is CASSLEGTEAFF.

Points on this clonotype: At one of its ends the junction is not consistent with the germline gene, which may arise from a read error. This chain connects TRBV11-2 to TRBJ1-2; D gene ambiguous. CDR3 size: 13 residues. The germline CDR1 and CDR2 sequences are SGHAT and FQNNGV. As DNA, the CDR3 is TGTGCCAGCAGCTTAGAGGCCGGTTATGGCAACACCTTC. Encoded protein: CASSLEAGYGNTF.

For this clonotype: A junction boundary mismatches the germline segment, possibly from a read error. V usage is TRBV12-3 or TRBV12-4 and J usage is TRBJ1-2; 7 bases agree with TRBD1. CDR3 size: 14 residues. Written as DNA, the CDR3 is TGTACCAGCAGTTTCACCGGAGGGACAGATGGCTACACCTTC. Its translation is CTSSFTGGTDGYTF.

The CDR3 is CASSEAFEGYKRYF. CDR3 sequence (DNA): TGTGCCAGCAGTGAAGCTTTCGAGGGATACAAGCGGTACTTC. The rearrangement links TRBV6-1 to TRBJ2-7; tentatively, D is TRBD2 (5 bases). Germline lookup yields CDR1 MNHNS and CDR2 SASEGT. This CDR3 spans 14 amino acids. V dropped 0 bases and J dropped 12 bases, with 18 bases sitting between them.

The chain has TRBV29-1 and TRBJ2-2; D perhaps matches TRBD2 (5 bases). CDR3 size: 15 residues. The germline gives CDR1 SQVTM, CDR2 ANQGSEA. The V end lost 4 bases, the J end lost 5 bases, and 17 bases lay between the germline ends. CDR3 bases: TGCAGCGTTGCGGGGAGTGTAGGGCGAACCGGGGAGCTGTTTTTT. Amino acid sequence: CSVAGSVGRTGELFF.

In the case of this clonotype: One junction end does not reproduce the germline sequence, and a read error may be involved. The chain carries TRBV30 and TRBJ1-5; 7 bases align to TRBD1. The germline V gene encodes CDR1 GTSNPN and CDR2 SVGIG (reference sequence). This CDR3 has 16 residues. CDR3 sequence (DNA): TGTGCCTGGAGCGGGACAGCCCACGGCTGCAATCAGCCTCAGCATTTT. Its translation is CAWSGTAHGCNQPQHF.

A note on this clonotype: A much larger clone differs from this one at a single base, so this may be a read error. This is likely a read error, given that the CDR3 carries no conserved phenylalanine or tryptophan at its end. The rearrangement links TRBV6-6 to TRBJ2-3; the D gene is possibly TRBD1 (5 bases). The V end lost 7 bases, the J end lost 5 bases, and 13 bases lay between the germline ends. The CDR3 sequence is 13 residues long. The germline gives CDR1 MNHNY, CDR2 SVGAGI (reference sequence). The CDR3 sequence: CASNTIRGDTQYL. The CDR3 DNA reads as TGTGCCAGCAATACAATTAGGGGAGATACGCAGTATCTT.

Worth noting for this clonotype: The conserved closing phenylalanine or tryptophan is absent in this CDR3, likely reflecting a read error. This chain links TRBV29-1 with TRBJ2-5, with 8 bases lining up with TRBD2. From germline, CDR1 is SQVTM and CDR2 ANQGSEA. The CDR3 has 14 amino acids. The CDR3: CGVAAAGVIETQYL. The CDR3, as DNA: TGCGGCGTTGCGGCAGCGGGGGTCATAGAGACCCAGTACCTC.

As for this clonotype: This may arise from a read error, as a much more abundant clone is one base away. CDR3 DNA: TGCAGTTTCGGAGTCTACAATGAGCAGTTCTTC. Its protein is CSFGVYNEQFF. V usage is TRBV29-1 and J usage is TRBJ2-1; D remains unclear. CDR3 length: 11 amino acids. Germline CDR1 and CDR2: SQVTM and ANQGSEA.

The chain links TRBV6-5 to TRBJ1-1; D unresolved. This CDR3 spans 16 amino acids. V was cut by 8 bases and J by 1 base, with 20 bases left in between. Per germline, CDR1 MNHEY and CDR2 SVGAGI. This CDR3 reads CASAIRPVHPNTEAFF. CDR3 coding DNA: TGTGCCAGCGCTATAAGACCGGTGCATCCGAACACTGAAGCTTTCTTT.